This TCR beta chain was sequenced in a study of metastatic and nonmetastatic thyroid tumors (dated by TCRdb to the early 2020s). Broadly, across the study: For patients with malignant and with benign thyroid disease, the researchers compared repertoires between peripheral blood samples and tumor or nodule tissue samples. On the study overall, not on this receptor specifically: TCR beta diversity was reported as significantly higher in malignant tumors than in benign nodules, in both blood and tumor samples.

No treatment had been received by any patient before thyroid surgery. Patient clinical samples collected from 2012 to 2018 were retrospectively analysed using T-cell receptor beta sequencing. Library generation was performed with PCR. These reads were obtained on an Illumina HiSeq 4000. High-throughput sequencing was used to profile the TCR beta-chain CDR3 region of each patient. The authors processed their data as follows. The researchers built a classifier to tell apart papillary thyroid cancer patients with distant metastasis, based on CDR3 differences among clinicopathological groups. To measure repertoire diversity the researchers used the Shannon index, while the Morisita-Horn index served to gauge how similar the tumor and blood repertoires were. In TCRdb, the public reads were trimmed at Q25 with fastp and aligned with MiXCR, with productive beta chains retained. What appears here as the V and J calls and clone size reflects TCRdb's work, not the paper's. This sample comprises approximately 9,000 clones, 30% to 40% of them detected only once. Roughly 17% of the sample is taken by the ten largest.

In regard to this clone: It lacks a known antigen. Base qualities are not provided; no much larger clone lies one nucleotide away.

Sequences were obtained from adjacent normal tissue. The clonotype was recovered from a female donor with papillary thyroid cancer or a benign thyroid nodule (not recorded which). Some clones in this sample may be carry-over from other donors' samples.

The nucleotide sequence is TGTGCCAGCAGCGCCAGGACAGGGAGTGGAGTCCAAGAGACCCAGTACTTC. It codes for CASSARTGSGVQETQYF. The chain is assembled from TRBV7-2 and TRBJ2-5; 8 bases in the junction line up with TRBD1. Germline trimming: 5 bases from V, 1 base from J; junction bases outside gene matches: 12. The CDR3 measures 17 amino acids from cysteine to phenylalanine. Only CDR3 DNA is held: 51 bases, read in frame from base 1. The germline V gene provides CDR1 SGHTA and CDR2 FQGNSA.